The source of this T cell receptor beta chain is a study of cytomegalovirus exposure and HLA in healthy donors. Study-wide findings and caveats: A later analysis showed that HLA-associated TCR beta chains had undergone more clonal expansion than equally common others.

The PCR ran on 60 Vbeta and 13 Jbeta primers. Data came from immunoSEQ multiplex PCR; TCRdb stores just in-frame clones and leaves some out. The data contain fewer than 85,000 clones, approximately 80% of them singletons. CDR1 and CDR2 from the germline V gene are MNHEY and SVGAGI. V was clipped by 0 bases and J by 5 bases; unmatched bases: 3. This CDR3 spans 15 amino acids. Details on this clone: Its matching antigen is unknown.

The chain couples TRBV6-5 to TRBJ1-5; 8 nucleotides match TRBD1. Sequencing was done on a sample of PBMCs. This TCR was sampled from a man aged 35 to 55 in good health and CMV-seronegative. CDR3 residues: CASSYSGTGHQPQHF. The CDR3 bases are TGTGCCAGCAGTTACTCCGGGACAGGACATCAGCCCCAGCATTTT.